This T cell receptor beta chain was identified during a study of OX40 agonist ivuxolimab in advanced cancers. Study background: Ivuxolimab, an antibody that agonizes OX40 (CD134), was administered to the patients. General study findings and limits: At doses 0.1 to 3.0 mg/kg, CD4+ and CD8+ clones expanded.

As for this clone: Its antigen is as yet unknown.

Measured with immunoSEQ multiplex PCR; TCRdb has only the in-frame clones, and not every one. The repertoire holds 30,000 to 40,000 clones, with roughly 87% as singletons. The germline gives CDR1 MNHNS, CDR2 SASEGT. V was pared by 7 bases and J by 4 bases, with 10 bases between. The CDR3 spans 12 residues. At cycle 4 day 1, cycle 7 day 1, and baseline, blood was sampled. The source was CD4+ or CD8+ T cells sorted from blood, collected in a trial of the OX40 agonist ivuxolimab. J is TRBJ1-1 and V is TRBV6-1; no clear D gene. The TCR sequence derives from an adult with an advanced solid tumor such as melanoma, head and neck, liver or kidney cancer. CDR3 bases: TGTGCCAGCACACATTTGGGCACTGAAGCTTTCTTT. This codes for CASTHLGTEAFF.